This T cell receptor (beta chain) was captured in a study of blood T cell repertoires in COVID-19. Study summary: The United States, Italy and Spain provided the acute and convalescent COVID-19 samples. T cells, B-cell-depleted T cells, or PBMCs provided the cDNA or gDNA that served as material.

In the original workflow: Amplifying reference gene primers gave estimates of nucleated cell counts. Clones were sequenced by immunoSEQ multiplex PCR, and TCRdb holds only the in-frame ones, with some missing. V and J calls and clone size follow that table, whereas D and trimming were derived from the DNA. The sample includes about 200,000 clones, around 80% of them seen just once. Germline CDR1 and CDR2: MNHEY and SMNVEV (reference sequence). Trimming cost V 2 bases and J 4 bases, with 15 bases left between them. The CDR3 length is 15 residues. Sequencing used peripheral blood. The sequence was obtained from a human donor in a cohort sampled during active COVID-19. This chain connects TRBV27 to TRBJ2-7, with D possibly TRBD1 on 7 matching bases. CDR3 DNA: TGTGCCAGCAGTTTAAGGGCCCAGGGGGGTTACGAGCAGTACTTC. It encodes CASSLRAQGGYEQYF.